Shown below are 21 T cell receptor beta chains from a single sample sequenced in a study of cytomegalovirus exposure and HLA in healthy donors. Assay used: immunoSEQ multiplex PCR; TCRdb lists only in-frame clones, some missing. The profile shows about 98,000 clones, over 75% of them singletons. Sequencing was performed on PBMCs. These receptors all come from a man younger than 30 in good health and CMV-seropositive.

The rearrangement uses TRBV6-5 and TRBJ2-7; D remains ambiguous. The CDR3 contains 13 residues. In germline, CDR1 is MNHEY, CDR2 SVGAGI. V lost 2 bases, J lost 0 bases, and 5 bases lay in between. CDR3 protein: CASSYVSSYEQYF. The CDR3 nucleotides read TGTGCCAGCAGTTACGTGAGCTCCTACGAGCAGTACTTC.

V and J are TRBV27 and TRBJ2-7; TRBD2 might be the D (5 bases). This CDR3 is 14 amino acids long. CDR1 and CDR2 (germline): MNHEY, SMNVEV (reference sequence). V lost 2 bases, J lost 2 bases, and 10 bases lay in between. The CDR3 nucleotides read TGTGCCAGCAGTTTAGGGTCGGGGACCTACGAGCAGTACTTC. This encodes CASSLGSGTYEQYF.

V and J are TRBV9 and TRBJ2-3, with D possibly matching TRBD2 (5 bases). This CDR3 spans 15 amino acids. Per the germline V gene, CDR1 is SGDLS and CDR2 is YYNGEE. Trimming took off 0 bases at V and 2 bases at J, with 10 bases between the two ends. CDR3 DNA: TGTGCCAGCAGCGTAGGGCAGCGGACCACAGATACGCAGTATTTT. This gives the protein CASSVGQRTTDTQYF.

This chain uses TRBV7-9 with TRBJ2-7, with D possibly TRBD1 on 6 matching bases. CDR1 and CDR2 from the germline V gene are SEHNR and FQNEAQ (reference sequence). The CDR3 is 15 residues long. Trimming stripped 6 bases from V and 1 base from J, with 16 bases between. The CDR3 reads CASRQGNRDSYEQYF. Written as DNA, the CDR3 is TGTGCCAGCAGACAGGGCAACAGGGATTCCTACGAGCAGTACTTC.

The rearrangement links TRBV27 to TRBJ2-5, with 9 bases that match TRBD2. V gave up 3 bases and J gave up 5 bases; unmatched junction bases: 7. Germline V CDR1 and CDR2: MNHEY, SMNVEV (reference sequence). CDR3 length equals 15 residues. The CDR3 reads CASSFVAGARETQYF. The CDR3 DNA reads TGTGCCAGCAGTTTTGTAGCGGGAGCACGGGAGACCCAGTACTTC.

The V gene is TRBV18, the J gene TRBJ2-3, with 7 bases matching TRBD1. CDR1 is KGHSH and CDR2 is LQKENI in the germline V gene. The J segment lost 2 bases and the V segment lost 2 bases, leaving 1 base of the junction unmatched. This CDR3 is 14 amino acids long. In DNA form, the CDR3 reads TGTGCCAGCTCACCAACAGGGGCCACAGATACGCAGTATTTT. This translates into CASSPTGATDTQYF. Full variable domain (missing parts from reference TRBV18 and TRBJ2-3): NAGVMQNPRHLVRRRGQEARLRCSPMKGHSHVYWYRQLPEEGLKFMVYLQKENIIDESGMPKERFSAEFPKEGPSILRIQQVVRGDSAAYFCASSPTGATDTQYFGPGTRLTVL.

The chain joins TRBV7-3 to TRBJ2-5; D is possibly TRBD1 (6 bases). With 5 bases removed from V and 3 bases from J, the gap between germline ends came to 10 bases. Germline assignment: CDR1 SGHTA and CDR2 FQGTGA. The CDR3 loop spans 13 amino acids. The CDR3 here is CASSVNREETQYF. For the CDR3, the DNA is TGTGCCAGCAGCGTTAACAGGGAAGAGACCCAGTACTTC.

The chain combines TRBV7-9 with TRBJ2-2, with 8 bases identical to TRBD1. CDR3 size: 15 residues. Germline V gene sequence: CDR1 SEHNR, CDR2 FQNEAQ (reference sequence). With 5 bases clipped from V and 7 bases from J, the junction kept 9 bases outside the gene matches. The CDR3: CASSPRQGLNGELFF. The CDR3 DNA sequence: TGTGCCAGCAGCCCACGACAGGGGCTGAACGGGGAGCTGTTTTTT. The full variable domain, completed using reference TRBV7-9 and TRBJ2-2, is DTGVSQNPRHKITKRGQNVTFRCDPISEHNRLYWYRQTLGQGPEFLTYFQNEAQLEKSRLLSDRFSAERPKGSFSTLEIQRTEQGDSAMYLCASSPRQGLNGELFFGEGSRLTVL.

The V call is TRBV7-3, the J call TRBJ2-5; 9 bases are a match to TRBD1. The CDR3 is 13 residues long. Looked up from germline, CDR1 is SGHTA and CDR2 is FQGTGA. The ends lost 6 bases at V and 2 bases at J; junction bases unmatched: 1. CDR3 loop: CASSGTGQETQYF. The CDR3 DNA follows: TGTGCCAGCAGTGGGACAGGGCAAGAGACCCAGTACTTC.

This clone has more than one count but fewer than ten. V is TRBV19 and J is TRBJ2-5; D gene unclear. V was trimmed by 3 bases and J by 0 bases, leaving 11 bases between them. The CDR3 contains 15 residues. Looked up from germline, CDR1 is LNHDA and CDR2 is SQIVND (reference sequence). CDR3 in DNA: TGTGCCAGTAGTATTATGGCAGGCGACCAAGAGACCCAGTACTTC. Translating it yields CASSIMAGDQETQYF.

The chain carries TRBV5-4 and TRBJ2-3; possible D gene TRBD2, 6 bases. V lost 0 bases and J lost 2, with 13 bases in between. Germline CDR1 SGHNT, CDR2 YYREEE (reference sequence). The CDR3 covers 16 residues. As DNA, the CDR3 is TGTGCCAGCAGCTTGGGGGGGGTCAGAGACACAGATACGCAGTATTTT. It specifies CASSLGGVRDTDTQYF. The whole variable domain, filled in from reference TRBV5-4 and TRBJ2-3, reads ETGVTQSPTHLIKTRGQQVTLRCSSQSGHNTVSWYQQALGQGPQFIFQYYREEENGRGNFPPRFSGLQFPNYSSELNVNALELDDSALYLCASSLGGVRDTDTQYFGPGTRLTVL.

The CDR3 region has the DNA TGTGCCAGCAGCGATCTCCCGGGGGGCTCTTACGAGCAGTACTTC. Amino acid sequence: CASSDLPGGSYEQYF. The V gene is TRBV7-2, the J gene TRBJ2-7; maybe TRBD2 (7 bases). V lost 5 bases, J lost 4 bases, and 18 bases lay in between. Germline assignment: CDR1 SGHTA and CDR2 FQGNSA. The CDR3 has 15 residues.

V and J are TRBV21-1 and TRBJ2-4; the table assigns TRBD1, which was not confirmed against the DNA. TRBV21-1 is designated a pseudogene. The CDR3 is 16 amino acids. The CDR3 protein is CASRTQGAGAKNIQYF. In DNA form, the CDR3 reads TGTGCCAGCAGGACACAGGGGGCTGGAGCCAAAAACATTCAGTACTTC.

The chain is built from TRBV5-1 and TRBJ1-6; 7 positions agree with TRBD1. Germline V gene lookup returns CDR1 SGHRS and CDR2 YFSETQ. Germline trimming cut 0 bases from V and 14 bases from J; bases unmatched to any gene: 11. There are 15 residues in the CDR3. For the CDR3, the DNA is TGCGCCAGCAGCTTGGAGGGACAGTCATTTTCGTCCCTCCACTTT. Residues: CASSLEGQSFSSLHF.

This chain connects TRBV6-1 to TRBJ2-7; no definite D call. The CDR3 is 12 amino acids. Trimming cost V 3 bases and J 0 bases, with 3 bases left between them. The germline V gene has CDR1 MNHNS and CDR2 SASEGT. This chain's CDR3 is CASSDNSYEQYF. In DNA, the CDR3 is TGTGCCAGCAGTGACAACTCCTACGAGCAGTACTTC.

The genes are TRBV15 and TRBJ1-5; D ambiguous. Germline loops: CDR1 LNHNV, CDR2 YYDKDF (reference sequence). The CDR3 contains 15 residues. V was shortened by 0 bases and J by 7 bases, with 13 bases between the two germline ends. This chain's CDR3 is CATSRERPGEQPQHF. The CDR3 coding sequence is TGTGCCACCAGCAGAGAACGACCGGGAGAACAGCCCCAGCATTTT. Looking up the rest from reference TRBV15 and TRBJ1-5 gives the full variable domain: DAMVIQNPRYQVTQFGKPVTLSCSQTLNHNVMYWYQQKSSQAPKLLFHYYDKDFNNEADTPDNFQSRRPNTSFCFLDIRSPGLGDTAMYLCATSRERPGEQPQHFGDGTRLSIL.

In its sample, this clone was seen once. This chain links TRBV27 with TRBJ2-7, with D possibly matching TRBD2 (6 bases). CDR1 and CDR2 (germline): MNHEY, SMNVEV (reference sequence). The CDR3 extends over 15 amino acids. V was cut by 10 bases and J by 1 base, with 20 bases left in between. The DNA for the CDR3 is TGTGCCACCAGAAAGATTCCGGGACTGTCCTACGAGCAGTACTTC. Its translation: CATRKIPGLSYEQYF.

The chain couples TRBV6-6 to TRBJ2-7; TRBD2 might be the D (5 bases). With 0 bases removed from V and 2 bases from J, the gap between germline ends came to 5 bases. CDR1 is MNHNY and CDR2 is SVGAGI in the germline V gene (reference sequence). The CDR3 extends over 13 amino acids. CDR3 DNA: TGTGCCAGCAGTTACTCCGGGACCTACGAGCAGTACTTC. It translates to CASSYSGTYEQYF.

The chain links TRBV2 to TRBJ2-3; maybe TRBD2 (7 bases). The germline V gene has CDR1 SNHLY and CDR2 FYNNEI. CDR3 length: 15 amino acids. Trimming left V 8 bases short and J 5 bases short, with 20 bases between. Written as DNA, the CDR3 is TGTGCCAGCTGCTTCCGGGGGCCGGGGGGAGATACGCAGTATTTT. Its translation: CASCFRGPGGDTQYF.

This chain joins TRBV19 and TRBJ1-2; D gene ambiguous. V lost 1 base, J lost 5 bases, and 20 bases lay in between. The germline V gene encodes CDR1 LNHDA and CDR2 SQIVND (reference sequence). The CDR3 is 17 amino acids. CDR3 sequence: CASSIGYRASSRYGYTF. CDR3 coding DNA: TGTGCCAGTAGTATAGGGTACCGCGCATCATCCCGGTATGGCTACACCTTC.

This chain connects TRBV13 to TRBJ2-5; TRBD1 agrees at 8 bases. Per the germline V gene, CDR1 is PRHDT and CDR2 is FYEKMQ (reference sequence). Unmatched junction bases numbered 6, after V lost 3 bases and J lost 3 bases. The CDR3 totals 15 residues. CDR3 DNA sequence: TGTGCCAGCAGCTTTCAGGGGGCGATGGAAGAGACCCAGTACTTC. This encodes CASSFQGAMEETQYF. Together with reference TRBV13 and TRBJ2-5, the CDR3 gives the full variable domain: AAGVIQSPRHLIKEKRETATLKCYPIPRHDTVYWYQQGPGQDPQFLISFYEKMQSDKGSIPDRFSAQQFSDYHSELNMSSLELGDSALYFCASSFQGAMEETQYFGPGTRLLVL.